These T cell receptor beta chains were read from a single sample in a study of cytomegalovirus exposure and HLA in healthy donors. The data were produced by immunoSEQ multiplex PCR, yet TCRdb's version contains in-frame clones alone and is incomplete. Its table lists about 130,000 clones. Source material: PBMCs. The source of these receptors is a woman between 40 and 55 years old in good health and CMV-seropositive. Both conserved end residues are part of each CDR3. Fields, in order: J gene, CDR3 length, D gene, V gene, CDR3 protein, CDR3 DNA. D genes are given only for firm matches.

j_call: TRBJ1-1; cdr3_length: 13; d_call: TRBD1; v_call: TRBV4-1; cdr3_aa: CASSQFGTGEAFF; cdr3_nt: TGCGCCAGCAGCCAATTCGGGACAGGGGAAGCTTTCTTT
j_call: TRBJ1-3; cdr3_length: 13; d_call: NA; v_call: TRBV6-1; cdr3_aa: CATNPDSSNTIYF; cdr3_nt: TGTGCCACCAACCCGGACAGCTCTAACACCATATATTTT
j_call: TRBJ2-7; cdr3_length: 15; d_call: NA; v_call: TRBV5-6; cdr3_aa: CASCREPGRFDEQYF; cdr3_nt: TGTGCCAGCTGTCGAGAGCCAGGGCGATTCGACGAGCAGTACTTC
j_call: TRBJ2-7; cdr3_length: 13; d_call: NA; v_call: TRBV28; cdr3_aa: CASSLGVSYEQYF; cdr3_nt: TGTGCCAGCAGTTTGGGCGTCTCCTACGAGCAGTACTTC
j_call: TRBJ2-1; cdr3_length: 16; d_call: TRBD2; v_call: TRBV11-2; cdr3_aa: CASSLVTSGRRNEQFF; cdr3_nt: TGTGCCAGCAGCTTAGTTACTAGCGGGAGGCGGAATGAGCAGTTCTTC
j_call: TRBJ1-2; cdr3_length: 14; d_call: TRBD1; v_call: TRBV28; cdr3_aa: CASRSTGGAEGYTF; cdr3_nt: TGTGCCAGCAGGTCGACAGGGGGCGCAGAAGGCTACACCTTC
j_call: TRBJ2-7; cdr3_length: 16; d_call: TRBD2; v_call: TRBV7-9; cdr3_aa: CASSLAGGVVTYEQYF; cdr3_nt: TGTGCCAGCAGCTTAGCGGGGGGGGTGGTAACCTACGAGCAGTACTTC
j_call: TRBJ1-1; cdr3_length: 15; d_call: TRBD1; v_call: TRBV2; cdr3_aa: CASSETTGRNTEAFF; cdr3_nt: TGTGCCAGCAGTGAAACGACAGGGAGGAACACTGAAGCTTTCTTT
j_call: TRBJ1-5; cdr3_length: 15; d_call: TRBD1; v_call: TRBV10-3; cdr3_aa: CAIRNRGVGNQPQHF; cdr3_nt: TGTGCCATCAGGAACAGGGGTGTCGGCAATCAGCCCCAGCATTTT
j_call: TRBJ1-3; cdr3_length: 17; d_call: NA; v_call: TRBV18; cdr3_aa: CASSPPSAGISGNTIYF; cdr3_nt: TGTGCCAGCTCACCACCGAGCGCCGGGATCTCTGGAAACACCATATATTTT
j_call: TRBJ2-4; cdr3_length: 18; d_call: NA; v_call: TRBV5-4; cdr3_aa: CASSLLGARGRSKNIQYF; cdr3_nt: TGTGCCAGCAGCTTATTGGGCGCCAGGGGTAGAAGCAAAAACATTCAGTACTTC
j_call: TRBJ2-1; cdr3_length: 17; d_call: TRBD2; v_call: TRBV7-2; cdr3_aa: CASSPSLLAGTYNEQFF; cdr3_nt: TGTGCCAGCAGCCCGAGTCTACTAGCGGGGACCTACAATGAGCAGTTCTTC
j_call: TRBJ1-5; cdr3_length: 13; d_call: NA; v_call: TRBV4-1; cdr3_aa: CASSSGVWQPQHF; cdr3_nt: TGCGCCAGCAGCTCAGGGGTTTGGCAGCCCCAGCATTTT
j_call: TRBJ1-4; cdr3_length: 16; d_call: NA; v_call: TRBV27; cdr3_aa: CASSRTGSRVREKLFF; cdr3_nt: TGTGCCAGCAGCCGCACAGGGTCTCGGGTTAGGGAAAAACTGTTTTTT
j_call: TRBJ2-7; cdr3_length: 15; d_call: TRBD1; v_call: TRBV6-6; cdr3_aa: CASSYPGTGAYEQYF; cdr3_nt: TGTGCCAGCAGTTACCCCGGGACAGGGGCGTACGAGCAGTACTTC
j_call: TRBJ1-5; cdr3_length: 15; d_call: TRBD1; v_call: TRBV23-1; cdr3_aa: CASSHRQGFNQPQHF; cdr3_nt: TGCGCCAGCAGTCACCGACAGGGGTTCAATCAGCCCCAGCATTTT
j_call: TRBJ2-5; cdr3_length: 13; d_call: NA; v_call: TRBV7-8; cdr3_aa: CASQKGLQETQYF; cdr3_nt: TGTGCCAGCCAGAAGGGACTCCAAGAGACCCAGTACTTC
j_call: TRBJ2-6; cdr3_length: 19; d_call: TRBD1; v_call: TRBV7-2; cdr3_aa: CASSRQGRAPNSGANVLTF; cdr3_nt: TGTGCCAGCAGCCGACAGGGGCGCGCCCCGAACTCTGGGGCCAACGTCCTGACTTTC
j_call: TRBJ2-7; cdr3_length: 15; d_call: TRBD1; v_call: TRBV7-8; cdr3_aa: CASSLPGQGAGEQYF; cdr3_nt: TGTGCCAGCAGCTTACCCGGGCAGGGGGCAGGAGAGCAGTACTTC
j_call: TRBJ1-1; cdr3_length: 16; d_call: TRBD1; v_call: TRBV18; cdr3_aa: CASSPGQGASGTEAFF; cdr3_nt: TGTGCCAGCTCACCCGGACAGGGGGCAAGTGGGACTGAAGCTTTCTTT
j_call: TRBJ2-7; cdr3_length: 14; d_call: TRBD2; v_call: TRBV9; cdr3_aa: CASSKLAGGHEQYF; cdr3_nt: TGTGCCAGCAGCAAACTAGCGGGAGGGCACGAGCAGTACTTC
j_call: TRBJ2-1; cdr3_length: 16; d_call: NA; v_call: TRBV28; cdr3_aa: CASTLAGRSSYNEQFF; cdr3_nt: TGTGCCAGCACCCTGGCGGGTAGGAGCTCCTACAATGAGCAGTTCTTC
j_call: TRBJ2-7; cdr3_length: 13; d_call: TRBD1; v_call: TRBV28; cdr3_aa: CASEQGATYEQYF; cdr3_nt: TGTGCCAGCGAACAGGGGGCCACCTACGAGCAGTACTTC
j_call: TRBJ2-2; cdr3_length: 16; d_call: NA; v_call: TRBV4-1; cdr3_aa: CASSSRADRNTGELFF; cdr3_nt: TGCGCCAGCAGCTCGCGCGCGGACAGGAACACCGGGGAGCTGTTTTTT